The 3 T cell receptor beta chains below all came from one sample that was sequenced in a study of T cells in Graves' hyperthyroidism and ophthalmopathy. Amplification of TCR beta CDR3 regions used RNA as the template. HTBI primers were the set used in a first-round RT-PCR of the TCR CDR3. TCRdb independently ran MiXCR on the multiplex PCR reads; one entry per CDR3 protein. The top ten hold roughly 26% of the sample, which has hundreds of thousands of distinct CDR3 sequences, around 16% seen once. Material for sequencing was blood. These receptors were collected from a woman under 30 with Graves' hyperthyroidism that later progressed to Graves' ophthalmopathy.

This clonotype was seen ten or more times. The chain employs TRBV20-1 and TRBJ2-7, with D possibly matching TRBD2 (6 bases). This CDR3 comprises 14 residues. Per the germline V gene, CDR1 is DFQATT and CDR2 is SNEGSKA (reference sequence). V was clipped by 1 base and J by 6 bases, with 16 bases between them. The CDR3 nucleotides are TGCAGTGCTAGAGGGGGAGGAGGACTAAGCGAGCAGTACTTC. Translating it yields CSARGGGGLSEQYF.

This clonotype was recorded at least ten times. This chain joins TRBV2 and TRBJ2-2; maybe TRBD2 (5 bases). Germline loops: CDR1 SNHLY, CDR2 FYNNEI. V gave up 6 bases and J gave up 6 bases, with 17 bases separating them. This CDR3 contains 15 residues. The CDR3 DNA reads TGTGCCAGCAGGAAGGAGACTAACCCCCCCGGGGAGCTGTTTTTT. Its translation is CASRKETNPPGELFF.

The sample holds many counts of this clonotype. CDR3 residues: CASSLSLGIETQYF. CDR3 nucleotide sequence: TGTGCCAGCAGTTTATCGTTAGGGATTGAGACCCAGTACTTC. The rearrangement links TRBV27 to TRBJ2-5, with D uncertain. The germline V gene has CDR1 MNHEY and CDR2 SMNVEV (reference sequence). The ends were cut back, 0 bases at V and 5 bases at J, with 10 bases in the middle. The CDR3 is 14 residues long.